This TCR beta chain derives from a study of siplizumab effects on memory and regulatory T cells. Study outcomes and limitations: There appeared to be greater diversity in naive T cells than in memory cells, and naive T cells seemed major contributors to the alloresponse.

The data were produced by immunoSEQ multiplex PCR, yet TCRdb's version contains in-frame clones alone and is incomplete. Counted here are about 63,000 clones, around four fifths occurring once; the ten biggest clones make up 3.5% to 4.5%. Note on this clone: Its antigen remains unidentified.

The CDR3 loop spans 18 amino acids. The V end was cut by 4 bases, the J end by 6 bases, with 25 bases between. V is TRBV23-1 and J is TRBJ1-5; a weak D match, TRBD1 (6 bases). Being an ORF, TRBV23-1 has a function that is uncertain. Sequenced sample: memory CD4+ T cells sorted from blood. This TCR was recovered from a human donor in good health. The DNA for the CDR3 is TGCGCCAGCAGTCCGCTGATTACTAAGGGGAGGGGGGGTCAGCCCCAGCATTTT. This sequence encodes CASSPLITKGRGGQPQHF.